This TCR beta chain was recovered during a study of radiotherapy plus CTLA-4 blockade in lung cancer. Study-level information: Overall, around 20% of patients showed an objective response, while 25% to 35% attained disease control.

The study, taken as a whole, reports: Clones of tumor-derived TCRs expanded in blood after radiotherapy plus ipilimumab. Early blood T cell clone changes and increased post-radiation serum interferon-beta were reportedly the strongest response predictors.

Only in-frame clones appear in the TCRdb table, and some are missing; sequencing was by immunoSEQ multiplex PCR. Of 95,000 to 150,000 clones listed, 75% to 90% are singletons. In chemo-refractory metastatic non-small-cell lung cancer, patients got ipilimumab CTLA-4 blockade together with focal radiation. The length of the CDR3 is 17 residues. This clone appeared once. Its antigen is unknown. The sample was peripheral blood, taken from a patient treated with radiotherapy plus ipilimumab. The V call is TRBV1, the J call TRBJ1-1; the D call in the table, TRBD1, was not verified against the DNA. TRBV1 is a listed pseudogene. The clonotype originates from a human donor with non-small cell lung cancer that progressed on radiotherapy plus ipilimumab. The CDR3, as DNA: TGCACCAGCAGCCAAGAGGTGAGGCGGGACAGGGGCCTTGAAGCTTTCTTT. Protein product: CTSSQEVRRDRGLEAFF.